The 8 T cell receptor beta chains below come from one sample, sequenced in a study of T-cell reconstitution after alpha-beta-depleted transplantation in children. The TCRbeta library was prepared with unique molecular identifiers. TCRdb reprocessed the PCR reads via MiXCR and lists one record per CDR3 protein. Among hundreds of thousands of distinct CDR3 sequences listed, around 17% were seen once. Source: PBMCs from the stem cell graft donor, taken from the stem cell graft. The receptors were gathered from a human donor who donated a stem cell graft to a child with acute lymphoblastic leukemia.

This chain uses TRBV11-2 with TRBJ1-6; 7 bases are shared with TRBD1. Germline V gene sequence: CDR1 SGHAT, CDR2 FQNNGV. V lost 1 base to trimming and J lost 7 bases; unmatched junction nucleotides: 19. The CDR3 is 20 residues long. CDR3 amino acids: CASSLGVKGQLLARNSPLHF. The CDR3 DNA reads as TGTGCCAGCAGCTTAGGCGTGAAGGGACAGCTCTTAGCCCGAAATTCACCCCTCCACTTT.

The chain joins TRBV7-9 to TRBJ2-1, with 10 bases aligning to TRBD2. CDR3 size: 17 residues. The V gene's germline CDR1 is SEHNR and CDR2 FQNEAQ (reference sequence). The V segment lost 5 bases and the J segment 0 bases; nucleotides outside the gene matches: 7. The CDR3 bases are TGTGCCAGCAGCCCCAGACTAGCGGGCAGCTCCTACAATGAGCAGTTCTTC. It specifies CASSPRLAGSSYNEQFF.

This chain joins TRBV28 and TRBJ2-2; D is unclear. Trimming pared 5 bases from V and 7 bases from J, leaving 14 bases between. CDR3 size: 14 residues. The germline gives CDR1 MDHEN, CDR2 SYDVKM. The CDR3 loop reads CASSTFLDGGELFF. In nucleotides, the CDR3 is TGTGCCAGCAGTACGTTCCTCGATGGCGGGGAGCTGTTTTTT.

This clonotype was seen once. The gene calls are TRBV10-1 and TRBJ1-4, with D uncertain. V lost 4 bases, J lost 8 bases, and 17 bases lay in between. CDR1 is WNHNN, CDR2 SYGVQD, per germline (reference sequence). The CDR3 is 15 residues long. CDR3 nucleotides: TGCGCCAGCAGTGTGTCCGGGAGAGAGTCGGAAAAACTGTTTTTT. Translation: CASSVSGRESEKLFF.

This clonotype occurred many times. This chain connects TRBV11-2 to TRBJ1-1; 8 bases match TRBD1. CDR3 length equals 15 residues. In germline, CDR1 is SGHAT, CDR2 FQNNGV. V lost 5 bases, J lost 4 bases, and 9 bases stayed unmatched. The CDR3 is CASSQPRQGFTEAFF. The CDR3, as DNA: TGTGCCAGCAGCCAACCGAGACAGGGGTTCACTGAAGCTTTCTTT.

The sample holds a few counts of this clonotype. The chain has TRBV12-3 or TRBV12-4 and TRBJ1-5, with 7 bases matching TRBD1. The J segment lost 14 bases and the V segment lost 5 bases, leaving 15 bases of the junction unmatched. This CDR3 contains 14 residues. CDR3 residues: CASSADRAQGREHF. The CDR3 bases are TGTGCCAGCAGTGCCGACAGGGCACAAGGGAGGGAGCATTTT.

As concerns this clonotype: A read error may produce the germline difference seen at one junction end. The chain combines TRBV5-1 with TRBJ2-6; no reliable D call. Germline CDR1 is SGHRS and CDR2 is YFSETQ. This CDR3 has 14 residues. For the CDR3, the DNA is TGCGCCACCAGCTTGCAACAAGGGGCCAACGTCCTGACTTTC. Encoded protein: CATSLQQGANVLTF. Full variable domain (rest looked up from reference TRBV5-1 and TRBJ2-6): KAGVTQTPRYLIKTRGQQVTLSCSPISGHRSVSWYQQTPGQGLQFLFEYFSETQRNKGNFPGRFSGRQFSNSRSEMNVSTLELGDSALYLCATSLQQGANVLTFGAGSRLTVL.

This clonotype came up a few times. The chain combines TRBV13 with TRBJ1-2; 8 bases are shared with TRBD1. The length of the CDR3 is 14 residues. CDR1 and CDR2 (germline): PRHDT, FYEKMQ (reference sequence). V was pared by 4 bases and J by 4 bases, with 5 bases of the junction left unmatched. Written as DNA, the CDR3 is TGTGCCAGCAGCTCGACAGGGGAAGGCTATGGCTACACCTTC. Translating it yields CASSSTGEGYGYTF.